The sequence of this TCR beta chain was determined in a study of control samples from healthy donors and cancer patients. The data were produced by immunoSEQ multiplex PCR, yet TCRdb's version contains in-frame clones alone and is incomplete. The table lists some 210,000 clones, around 93% of them singletons, with approximately 1.8% in the top ten. The CDR3 contains 14 residues. Trimming stripped 5 bases from V and 8 bases from J, with 13 bases between. Germline V CDR1 and CDR2: MNHEY, SMNVEV (reference sequence). The J gene is TRBJ1-6, the V gene TRBV27, with D possibly TRBD1 on 5 matching bases. Input material: blood. The TCR sequence derives from a man under 40 in good health. CDR3 sequence reads: CASSTSRADSPLHF. DNA of the CDR3: TGTGCCAGCAGTACCTCCAGGGCGGATTCACCCCTCCACTTT.